This TCR beta chain is from a study of T cells in localized non-small cell lung cancer. Profiled with immunoSEQ multiplex PCR; TCRdb holds only in-frame clones, not every one. The sample has 1,500 or so clones, approximately 33% seen once. Study results and limitations: Detection in adjacent lung was observed for a median around 59 of the top 100 tumor clones. Since sequencing was restricted to only one region of the tumor, intratumor heterogeneity remains a possibility.

V gave up 4 bases and J gave up 6 bases; unmatched junction bases: 11. The germline CDR1 and CDR2 sequences are SGHNT and YENEEA. This CDR3 comprises 16 residues. This clone has a handful of counts. Antigen: not known. Adjacent lung, free of atypia, was sampled at least 2 cm from the tumor margin. The input for sequencing was normal lung tissue next to the tumor, taken before any cancer treatment. The TCR originated in a male donor aged 60 or over with stage II squamous cell lung carcinoma. The rearrangement joins TRBV11-3 to TRBJ2-1; TRBD2 aligns across 8 bases. The CDR3 reads CASSSRLAGRGNEQFF. CDR3 in DNA: TGTGCCAGCAGCTCCAGACTAGCCGGGAGGGGCAATGAGCAGTTCTTC.